This T cell receptor beta chain originates from a study of regulatory T cells in long-lasting Graves disease. Study-level background: A definition of persistent Graves' disease required over 5 years of antithyroid drugs plus positive TSH receptor antibodies.

Study results and limitations: Among persistent patients, a larger number of public clonotypes were shared (roughly 2,900) than among newly diagnosed patients (966). Persistent disease exhibited a predilection for TRBV28, TRBJ1-2 and TRBJ2-5. No thyroid tissue was studied; the work used peripheral blood only.

Trimming cost V 1 base and J 0 bases, with 6 bases left between them. The CDR3 has 14 residues. Germline CDR1 SGHTA, CDR2 FQGNSA. The sample's time point: persistent/refractory GD, antithyroid drugs over 5 years with positive TRAb. Extracted PBMC RNA gave rise to the TCR library. HTBI primers from iRepertoire and Arm-PCR of CDR3 regions yielded the TCR beta libraries. TCRdb re-analysed the multiplex PCR reads in MiXCR, keeping a single row per CDR3 protein. The sample has roughly 360,000 distinct CDR3 sequences, more than 20% seen once. This clonotype was seen repeatedly, ten times or more. Antigen unknown.

The sequencing here drew on peripheral blood mononuclear cells (PBMCs), taken when the disease was refractory, from a patient treated with antithyroid drugs. The chain carries TRBV7-2 and TRBJ1-1; D remains unclear. The clonotype comes from a woman aged 40 to 50 with Graves disease. The DNA of the CDR3 is TGTGCCAGCAGCTTAGAATTGGTGAACACTGAAGCTTTCTTT. Its translation: CASSLELVNTEAFF. The whole variable domain, filled in from reference TRBV7-2 and TRBJ1-1, reads GAGVSQSPSNKVTEKGKDVELRCDPISGHTALYWYRQSLGQGLEFLIYFQGNSAPDKSGLPSDRFSAERTGGSVSTLTIQRTQQEDSAVYLCASSLELVNTEAFFGQGTRLTVV.